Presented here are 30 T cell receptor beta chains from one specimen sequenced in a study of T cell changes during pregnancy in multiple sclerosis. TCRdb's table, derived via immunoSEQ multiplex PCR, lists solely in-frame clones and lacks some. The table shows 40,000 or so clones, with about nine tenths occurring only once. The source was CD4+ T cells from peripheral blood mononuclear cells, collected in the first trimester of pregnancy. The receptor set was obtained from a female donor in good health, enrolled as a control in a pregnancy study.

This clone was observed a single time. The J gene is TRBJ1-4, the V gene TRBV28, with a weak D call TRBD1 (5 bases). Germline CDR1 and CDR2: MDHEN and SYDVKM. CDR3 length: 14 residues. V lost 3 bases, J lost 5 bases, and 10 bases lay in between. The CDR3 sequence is CASSLEQGNEKLFF. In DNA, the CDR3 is TGTGCCAGCAGTTTGGAGCAGGGCAATGAAAAACTGTTTTTT.

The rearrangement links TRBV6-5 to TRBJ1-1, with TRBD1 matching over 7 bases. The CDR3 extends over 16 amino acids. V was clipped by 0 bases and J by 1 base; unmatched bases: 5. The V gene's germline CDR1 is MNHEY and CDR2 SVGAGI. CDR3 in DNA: TGTGCCAGCAGTTACTCGGGGACAGTGGGGAACACTGAAGCTTTCTTT. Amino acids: CASSYSGTVGNTEAFF.

CDR3 DNA: TGTGCCAGCACCCTGGGGACAGCGAACACCGGGGAGCTGTTTTTT. It specifies CASTLGTANTGELFF. The genes are TRBV7-6 and TRBJ2-2, with TRBD1 identical over 7 bases. Germline V gene data show CDR1 as SGHVS and CDR2 as FNYEAQ. There are 15 residues in the CDR3. Trimming took 7 bases from V and 0 from J; bases not matched to a gene: 5.

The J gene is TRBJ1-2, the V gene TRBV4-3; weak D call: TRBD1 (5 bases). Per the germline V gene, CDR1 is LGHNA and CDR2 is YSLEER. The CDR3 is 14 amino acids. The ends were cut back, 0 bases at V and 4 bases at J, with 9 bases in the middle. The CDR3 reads CASSQDRTSYGYTF. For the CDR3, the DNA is TGCGCCAGCAGCCAAGATCGGACATCCTATGGCTACACCTTC.

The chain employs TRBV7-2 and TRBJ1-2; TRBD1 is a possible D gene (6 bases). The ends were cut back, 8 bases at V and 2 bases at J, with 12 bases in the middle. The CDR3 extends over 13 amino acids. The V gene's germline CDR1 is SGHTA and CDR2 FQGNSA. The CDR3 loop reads CASGDDRNYGYTF. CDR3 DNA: TGTGCCAGCGGTGATGACAGGAACTATGGCTACACCTTC. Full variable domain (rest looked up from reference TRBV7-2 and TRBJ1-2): GAGVSQSPSNKVTEKGKDVELRCDPISGHTALYWYRQSLGQGLEFLIYFQGNSAPDKSGLPSDRFSAERTGGSVSTLTIQRTQQEDSAVYLCASGDDRNYGYTFGSGTRLTVV.

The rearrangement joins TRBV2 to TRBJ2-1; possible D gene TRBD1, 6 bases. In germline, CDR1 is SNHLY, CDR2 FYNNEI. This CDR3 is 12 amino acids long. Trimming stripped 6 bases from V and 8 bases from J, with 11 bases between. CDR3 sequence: CASRPQGYEQFF. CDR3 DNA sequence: TGTGCCAGCAGGCCCCAGGGGTATGAGCAGTTCTTC.

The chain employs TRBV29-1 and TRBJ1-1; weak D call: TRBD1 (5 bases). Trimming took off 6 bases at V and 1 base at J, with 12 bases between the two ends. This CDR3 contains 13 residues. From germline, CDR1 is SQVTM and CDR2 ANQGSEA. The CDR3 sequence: CSVAGLPNTEAFF. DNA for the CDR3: TGCAGCGTGGCGGGACTGCCGAACACTGAAGCTTTCTTT.

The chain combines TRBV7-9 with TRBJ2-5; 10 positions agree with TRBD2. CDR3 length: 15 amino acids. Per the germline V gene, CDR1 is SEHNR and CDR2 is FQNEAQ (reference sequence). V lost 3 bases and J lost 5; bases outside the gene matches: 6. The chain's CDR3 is CASSLVTSGAETQYF. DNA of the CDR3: TGTGCCAGCAGCTTGGTAACTAGCGGGGCGGAGACCCAGTACTTC.

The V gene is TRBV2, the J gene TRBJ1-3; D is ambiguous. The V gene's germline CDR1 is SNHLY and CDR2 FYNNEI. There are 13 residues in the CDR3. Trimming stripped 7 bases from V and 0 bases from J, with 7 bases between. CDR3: CASKEGSGNTIYF. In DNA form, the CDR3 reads TGTGCCAGCAAGGAGGGCTCTGGAAACACCATATATTTT. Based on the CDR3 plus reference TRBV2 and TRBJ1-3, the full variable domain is EPEVTQTPSHQVTQMGQEVILRCVPISNHLYFYWYRQILGQKVEFLVSFYNNEISEKSEIFDDQFSVERPDGSNFTLKIRSTKLEDSAMYFCASKEGSGNTIYFGEGSWLTVV.

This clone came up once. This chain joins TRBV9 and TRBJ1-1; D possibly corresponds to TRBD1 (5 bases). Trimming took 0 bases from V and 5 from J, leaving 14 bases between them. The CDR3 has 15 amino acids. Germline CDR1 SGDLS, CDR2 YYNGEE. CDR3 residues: CASSVVGQGGTEAFF. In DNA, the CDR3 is TGTGCCAGCAGCGTAGTGGGTCAGGGAGGAACTGAAGCTTTCTTT.

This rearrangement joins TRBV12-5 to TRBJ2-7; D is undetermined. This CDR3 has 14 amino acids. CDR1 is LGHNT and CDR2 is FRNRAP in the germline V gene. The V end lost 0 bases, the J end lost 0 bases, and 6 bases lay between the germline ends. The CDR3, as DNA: TGTGCTAGTGGTTTGGTTAGTGGCTCCTACGAGCAGTACTTC. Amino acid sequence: CASGLVSGSYEQYF.

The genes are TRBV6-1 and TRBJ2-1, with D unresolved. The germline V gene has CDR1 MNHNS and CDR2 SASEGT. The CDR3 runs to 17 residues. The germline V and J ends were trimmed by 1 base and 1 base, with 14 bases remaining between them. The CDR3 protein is CASSEVWVRSSYNEQFF. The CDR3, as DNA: TGTGCCAGCAGTGAAGTCTGGGTACGGAGTTCCTACAATGAGCAGTTCTTC.

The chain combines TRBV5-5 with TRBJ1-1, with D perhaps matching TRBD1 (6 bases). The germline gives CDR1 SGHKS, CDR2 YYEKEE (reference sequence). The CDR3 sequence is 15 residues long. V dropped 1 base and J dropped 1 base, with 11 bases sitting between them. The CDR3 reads CASSLYQGTNTEAFF. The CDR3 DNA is TGTGCCAGCAGCTTGTATCAGGGGACGAACACTGAAGCTTTCTTT.

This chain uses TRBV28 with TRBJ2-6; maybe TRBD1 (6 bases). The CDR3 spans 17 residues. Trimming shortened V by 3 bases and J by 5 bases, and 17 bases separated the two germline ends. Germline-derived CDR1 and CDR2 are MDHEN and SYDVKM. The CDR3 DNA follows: TGTGCCAGCAGTTTGACAGGCCCGGGTGTTAGGGCCAACGTCCTGACTTTC. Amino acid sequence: CASSLTGPGVRANVLTF.

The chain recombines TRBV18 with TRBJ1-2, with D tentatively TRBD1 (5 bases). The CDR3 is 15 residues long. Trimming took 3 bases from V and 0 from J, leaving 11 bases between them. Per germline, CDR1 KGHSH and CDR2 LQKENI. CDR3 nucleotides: TGTGCCAGCTCACCCAGTGACAGCCCTAACTATGGCTACACCTTC. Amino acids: CASSPSDSPNYGYTF.

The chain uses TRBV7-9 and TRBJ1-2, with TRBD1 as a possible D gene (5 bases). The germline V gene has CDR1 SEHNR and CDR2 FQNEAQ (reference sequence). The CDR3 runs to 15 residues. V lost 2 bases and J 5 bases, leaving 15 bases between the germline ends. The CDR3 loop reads CASSLFLGDRYGYTF. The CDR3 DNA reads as TGTGCCAGCAGCTTATTTTTAGGGGATAGGTATGGCTACACCTTC. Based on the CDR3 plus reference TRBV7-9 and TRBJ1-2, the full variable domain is DTGVSQNPRHKITKRGQNVTFRCDPISEHNRLYWYRQTLGQGPEFLTYFQNEAQLEKSRLLSDRFSAERPKGSFSTLEIQRTEQGDSAMYLCASSLFLGDRYGYTFGSGTRLTVV.

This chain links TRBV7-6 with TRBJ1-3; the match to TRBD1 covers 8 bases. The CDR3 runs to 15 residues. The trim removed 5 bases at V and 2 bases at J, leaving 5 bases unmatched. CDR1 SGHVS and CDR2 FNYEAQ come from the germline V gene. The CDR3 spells CASSPRTGTGNTIYF. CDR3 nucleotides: TGTGCCAGCAGCCCTCGGACAGGGACTGGAAACACCATATATTTT.

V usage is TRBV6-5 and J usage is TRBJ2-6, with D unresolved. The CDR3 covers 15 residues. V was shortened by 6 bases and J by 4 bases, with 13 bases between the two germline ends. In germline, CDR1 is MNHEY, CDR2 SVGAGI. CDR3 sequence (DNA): TGTGCCAGCAGCCTACCTTCTTCCGGGGCCAACGTCCTGACTTTC. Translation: CASSLPSSGANVLTF.

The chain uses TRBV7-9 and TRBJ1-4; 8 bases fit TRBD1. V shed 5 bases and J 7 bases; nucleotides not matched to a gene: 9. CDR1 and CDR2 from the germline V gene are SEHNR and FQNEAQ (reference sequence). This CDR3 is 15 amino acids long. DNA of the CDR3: TGTGCCAGCAGCCCCCAGGGGGCGTGGGGTGAAAAACTGTTTTTT. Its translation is CASSPQGAWGEKLFF.

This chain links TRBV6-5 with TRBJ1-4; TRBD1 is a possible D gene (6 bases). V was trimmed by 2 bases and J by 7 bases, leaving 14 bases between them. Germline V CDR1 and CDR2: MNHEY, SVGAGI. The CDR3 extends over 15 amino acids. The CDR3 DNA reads TGTGCCAGCAGTTACGCAGGGGCAAGGGGTGAAAAACTGTTTTTT. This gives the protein CASSYAGARGEKLFF.

In nucleotides, the CDR3 is TGTGCCAGCAGCTATAAGGGGAAGAACTACGAGCAGTACTTC. Translation: CASSYKGKNYEQYF. This sequence joins TRBV5-4 and TRBJ2-7, with D possibly being TRBD1 (5 bases). This CDR3 has 14 residues. Germline CDR1 reads SGHNT; CDR2 reads YYREEE (reference sequence). The germline V and J ends were trimmed by 3 bases and 3 bases, with 13 bases remaining between them.

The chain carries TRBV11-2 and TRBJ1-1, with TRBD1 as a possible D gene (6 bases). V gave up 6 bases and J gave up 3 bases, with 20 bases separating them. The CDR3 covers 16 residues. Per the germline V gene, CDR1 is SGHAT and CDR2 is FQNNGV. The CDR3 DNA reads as TGTGCCAGCAGGCCTCTAATGGGGGGGGCGGACACTGAAGCTTTCTTT. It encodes CASRPLMGGADTEAFF.

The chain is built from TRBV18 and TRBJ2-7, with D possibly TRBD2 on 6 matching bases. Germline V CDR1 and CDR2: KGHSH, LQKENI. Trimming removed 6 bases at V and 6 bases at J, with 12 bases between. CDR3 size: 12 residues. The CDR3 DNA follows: TGTGCCAGCTCCCACGGGGGTACCGAGCAGTACTTC. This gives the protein CASSHGGTEQYF.

The CDR3 DNA reads TGTGCCAGTAGTCCTAGGGGTGGGCAGCCGAACACCGGGGAGCTGTTTTTT. It specifies CASSPRGGQPNTGELFF. The rearrangement links TRBV19 to TRBJ2-2, with a possible D match to TRBD1 (5 bases). V dropped 5 bases and J dropped 0 bases, with 16 bases sitting between them. Germline assignment: CDR1 LNHDA and CDR2 SQIVND (reference sequence). The CDR3 loop spans 17 amino acids.

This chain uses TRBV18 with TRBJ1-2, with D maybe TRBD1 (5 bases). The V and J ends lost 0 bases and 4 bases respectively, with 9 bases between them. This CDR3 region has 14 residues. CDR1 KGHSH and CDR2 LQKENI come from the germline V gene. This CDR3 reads CASSPPETVYGYTF. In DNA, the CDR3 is TGTGCCAGCTCACCACCCGAGACAGTCTATGGCTACACCTTC.

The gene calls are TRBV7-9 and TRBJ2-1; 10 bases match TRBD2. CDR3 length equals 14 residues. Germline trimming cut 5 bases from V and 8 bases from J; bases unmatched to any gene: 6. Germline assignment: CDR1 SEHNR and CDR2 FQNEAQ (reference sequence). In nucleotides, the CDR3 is TGTGCCAGCAGCCGAGCGGGGGGGCAGGATGAGCAGTTCTTC. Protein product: CASSRAGGQDEQFF.

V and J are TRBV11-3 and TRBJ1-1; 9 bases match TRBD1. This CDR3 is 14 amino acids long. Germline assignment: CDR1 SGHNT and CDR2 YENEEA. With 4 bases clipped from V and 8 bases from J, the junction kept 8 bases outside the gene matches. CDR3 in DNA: TGTGCCAGCAGCTCTGGACAGGGGCCCTCCGAAGCTTTCTTT. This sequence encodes CASSSGQGPSEAFF.

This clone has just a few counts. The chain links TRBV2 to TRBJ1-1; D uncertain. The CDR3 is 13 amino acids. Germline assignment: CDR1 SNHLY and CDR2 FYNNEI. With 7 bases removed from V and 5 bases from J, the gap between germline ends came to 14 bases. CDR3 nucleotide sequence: TGTGCCAGCATCCAGGAATCGGGGACTGAAGCTTTCTTT. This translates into CASIQESGTEAFF.

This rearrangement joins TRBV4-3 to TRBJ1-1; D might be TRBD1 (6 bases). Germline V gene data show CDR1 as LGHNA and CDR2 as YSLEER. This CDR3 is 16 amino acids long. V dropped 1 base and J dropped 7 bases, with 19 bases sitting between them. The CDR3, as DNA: TGCGCCAGCAGCCAAGCGGTAGGCGGACAGAGAGTTGAAGCTTTCTTT. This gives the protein CASSQAVGGQRVEAFF.

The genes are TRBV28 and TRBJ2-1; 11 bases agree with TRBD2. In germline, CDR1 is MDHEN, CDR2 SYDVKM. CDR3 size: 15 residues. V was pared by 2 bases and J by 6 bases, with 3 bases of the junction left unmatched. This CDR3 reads CASSLPSGGSNEQFF. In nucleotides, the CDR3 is TGTGCCAGCAGTTTACCTAGCGGGGGGTCCAATGAGCAGTTCTTC.